This T cell receptor (beta chain) stems from a study of PD-1 blockade in classical Hodgkin lymphoma. Study details: Nivolumab dosed at 3 mg/kg went to patients intravenously every 2 weeks. Study-level findings and limits: There was a significant rise in CD4+ TCR diversity by C4D1, with no such rise for CD8+. Lower baseline TCR diversity was reported for newly diagnosed patients than for healthy donors. Complete responders started with a diversity level that resembled newly diagnosed patients at baseline.

TCRdb's table, derived via immunoSEQ multiplex PCR, lists solely in-frame clones and lacks some. The sample carries almost 85,000 clones, roughly 90% recorded once. CDR1 and CDR2 (germline): SNHLY, FYNNEI. The CDR3 is 14 amino acids. V shed 7 bases and J shed 8 bases, with 20 bases lying between them. Every patient had relapsed following autologous stem cell transplantation, and cohorts differed in brentuximab vedotin exposure. This clone was seen a single time. Its antigen is unknown. V and J are TRBV2 and TRBJ1-1, with D possibly TRBD1 on 5 matching bases. The sequence was obtained from a human donor with classical Hodgkin lymphoma. Sequencing used peripheral blood mononuclear cells (PBMCs), obtained at baseline. The CDR3 region has the DNA TGTGCCAGCAATCCACTAGGGACCCTAAGGGAAGCTTTCTTT. It codes for CASNPLGTLREAFF.